The T cell receptor (beta chain) under discussion was sequenced for a study of siplizumab effects on memory and regulatory T cells (dated by TCRdb to the late 2010s). Looking at the study overall: The effect of the anti-CD2 antibody siplizumab on alloreactive T-cell subsets was examined in allogeneic mixed lymphocyte reactions constructed from human PBMCs. The research as a whole found: About 75-95% of proliferating CD4+ or CD8+ clones could not be given a naive or memory phenotype. The cumulative frequency of alloreactive sequences traceable to unstimulated CD4+ memory T cells was significantly reduced by siplizumab. Unstimulated naive T cells appeared to be more diverse than memory T cells, and naive cells seemed to make a substantial contribution to the alloresponse. Because sequences at frequencies below about 10^-5 were poorly captured, only a minor fraction of alloreactive clones could be mapped back to unstimulated subsets. Whether proliferating Tregs from siplizumab cultures actually had suppressive function was not functionally confirmed. Among mappable alloreactive CD4+ clones, the Treg-derived fraction averaged nearly 70% with siplizumab versus around 25% in control reactions.

Sorted unstimulated T cells, along with proliferating T cells recovered from mixed lymphocyte reactions, underwent TCRbeta CDR3 sequencing. Fresh whole blood from ten HLA-typed healthy donors served as the source for isolating PBMCs. As to this clone: The target of this receptor is not known. Within one base of it there is no much larger clone, and no base qualities were kept.

Including cysteine and phenylalanine, the CDR3 has 16 amino acids. Only the CDR3 portion is preserved as DNA: 48 bases, with reading frame beginning at the first base. According to the germline V gene, CDR1 reads SNHLY and CDR2 reads FYNNEI. The V and J ends are trimmed by 6 bases and 6 bases, leaving 20 bases between them. Library method: the immunoSEQ multiplex PCR assay. Each sample had about 10^5 TCR templates assayed by the deep sequencing platform. Genomic DNA extracted from sorted T cells was the material used for TCRbeta CDR3 sequencing. Per the authors' processing: Clonal analysis of TCRbeta CDR3 data was done in the R programming language. Comparing unstimulated samples against CFSE-low samples taken after the reaction was how alloreactive CD4+ and CD8+ clones were defined. By matching sequences to the repertoires of sorted unstimulated Treg and non-Treg cells, each alloreactive CD4+ clone was assigned a regulatory or non-regulatory origin. Imported from immuneACCESS, the table was reduced by TCRdb to in-frame sequences with V and J called. These copies leave out some clones; in studies compared against another copy, an unresolved V gene accounts for under half, and the cause of the remainder is not known. Clone size and V and J calls were adopted from that table, with D and trimming inferred from the DNA. Recorded for this sample are more than 45,000 clones; over 85% of them occurred a single time. The ten largest account for roughly two fifths of the sample.

The specimen sequenced was CD8+ T cells sorted from blood. The chain uses TRBV2 and TRBJ1-4; there is no confident call for the D gene. The clonotype originates from a human donor in good health. The CDR3 in this case is CASRDLHAADDEKLFF. The DNA is TGTGCCAGCAGAGACCTACATGCGGCCGATGATGAAAAACTGTTTTTT.